The clone carrying this T cell receptor beta chain was observed a few times. The sample originates from a study of Graves' ophthalmopathy and Graves' hyperthyroidism. V lost 0 bases to trimming and J lost 11 bases, with 16 bases between them. Germline CDR1 SGHAT, CDR2 FQNNGV. The CDR3 length is 14 residues. The TCR beta CDR3 regions underwent amplification from RNA transcripts. RT-PCR was first run with HTBI primers, then multiplex PCR in a second round. TCRdb called the multiplex PCR reads again in MiXCR, with one record for every CDR3 protein. Of hundreds of thousands of distinct CDR3 sequences in the sample, about 21% were seen once. Being free of ophthalmopathy for 18 months of follow-up defined stable hyperthyroidism.

The sample was peripheral blood. The source is a woman between 18 and 29 years old with stable Graves' hyperthyroidism. The rearrangement joins TRBV11-2 to TRBJ1-1; no definite D call. The CDR3 coding sequence is TGTGCCAGCAGCTTAGATCTAACAAGGAATGAGGCTTTCTTT. Translated, it gives CASSLDLTRNEAFF. Looking up the rest from reference TRBV11-2 and TRBJ1-1 gives the full variable domain: EAGVAQSPRYKIIEKRQSVAFWCNPISGHATLYWYQQILGQGPKLLIQFQNNGVVDDSQLPKDRFSAERLKGVDSTLKIQPAKLEDSAVYLCASSLDLTRNEAFFGQGTRLTVV.